This TCR beta chain was identified in a study of blood T cell repertoires in COVID-19. Study-level background: Specimens from acute and convalescent COVID-19 originated in the United States, Italy and Spain. PBMCs, B-cell-depleted T cells, or T cells provided the cDNA or gDNA that made up the material.

Authors' methods: Estimation of nucleated cell counts relied on the amplification of reference gene primers. Clones were sequenced by immunoSEQ multiplex PCR, and TCRdb holds only the in-frame ones, with some missing. V and J calls and clone size are those listed in that table; D and trimming were worked out from the DNA. Of more than 20,000 clones listed, around 90% are singletons. Looked up from germline, CDR1 is MGHDK and CDR2 is SYGVNS. The CDR3 contains 17 residues. J was trimmed by 6 bases and V by 5 bases; bases with no gene match: 11. This clonotype was obtained from a woman aged 55-70 years with active COVID-19. The sample taken for sequencing was peripheral blood. The genes are TRBV25-1 and TRBJ2-3; 13 bases line up with TRBD2. This chain's CDR3 is CASSFRTSGRLGDTQYF. The CDR3 nucleotides are TGTGCCAGCAGTTTCCGGACTAGCGGGAGATTAGGTGATACGCAGTATTTT. Using reference TRBV25-1 and TRBJ2-3 for the parts outside the CDR3, the full variable domain is EADIYQTPRYLVIGTGKKITLECSQTMGHDKMYWYQQDPGMELHLIHYSYGVNSTEKGDLSSESTVSRIRTEHFPLTLESARPSHTSQYLCASSFRTSGRLGDTQYFGPGTRLTVL.